One T cell receptor beta chain is described in this entry. Its cognate antigen is unknown. Trimming took off 1 base at V and 11 bases at J, with 17 bases between the two ends. Germline V gene lookup returns CDR1 SGHTA and CDR2 FQGNSA. The CDR3 is 14 residues long. Sequencing was performed with immunoSEQ multiplex PCR; in TCRdb, only in-frame clones are kept and a portion is missing. The sample shows over 45,000 clones, around 78% of them seen only once. This record comes from a study of PD-1 blockade in classical Hodgkin lymphoma. In every patient, relapse followed autologous stem cell transplantation, while exposure to brentuximab vedotin differed. Overall study results and limits: CD4+ but not CD8+ TCR diversity rose significantly by C4D1. Those achieving complete response showed baseline diversity like newly diagnosed patients.

The chain links TRBV7-2 to TRBJ1-1, with D tentatively TRBD1 (6 bases). The sequence derives from a human donor with classical Hodgkin lymphoma. The source material was peripheral blood mononuclear cells (PBMCs), sampled before the second cycle of nivolumab. CDR3 in DNA: TGTGCCAGCAGCTTAGGGGGCGGGGGCGCCCAGGCTTTCTTT. Amino acid sequence: CASSLGGGGAQAFF.